Each of the 11 T cell receptor beta chains below was sequenced from the same sample in a study of CD8+CD57+ T cells in acquired aplastic anemia. Selection for sequencing was limited to patients who had shown CD8+CD57+ cell expansion by flow cytometry. Genomic DNA constituted the template upon which TCR beta VDJ and CDR3 profiling was performed. In TCRdb, the reads were re-called with MiXCR into one record per CDR3 protein. The sample records about 150,000 distinct CDR3 sequences, approximately 52% being singletons. Material for sequencing was sorted CD4+, CD8+, or CD8+CD57+ T cells (not recorded which) from PBMCs. These receptors were collected from a human donor with aplastic anemia.

The V gene is TRBV15, the J gene TRBJ1-4; D is unclear. From germline, CDR1 is LNHNV and CDR2 YYDKDF (reference sequence). The CDR3 sequence is 14 residues long. V was pared by 1 base and J by 3 bases, with 6 bases between. The CDR3 bases are TGTGCCACCAGCAGAGGTATAGCTAATGAAAAACTGTTTTTT. This sequence encodes CATSRGIANEKLFF.

This chain uses TRBV7-6 with TRBJ1-1; no definite D call. This CDR3 has 15 residues. V lost 0 bases, J lost 6 bases, and 14 bases lay in between. The germline V gene has CDR1 SGHVS and CDR2 FNYEAQ. The CDR3 coding sequence is TGTGCCAGCAGCTTAGCGGCGTCGAGTGGCGCTGAAGCTTTCTTT. Protein sequence: CASSLAASSGAEAFF.

The chain has TRBV20-1 and TRBJ1-4; D possibly corresponds to TRBD1 (5 bases). The CDR3 extends over 15 amino acids. Germline loops: CDR1 DFQATT, CDR2 SNEGSKA (reference sequence). The V end was cut by 1 base, the J end by 8 bases, with 17 bases between. CDR3: CSARARGGVEEKLFF. CDR3 nucleotides: TGCAGTGCTAGAGCCCGCGGGGGGGTGGAGGAAAAACTGTTTTTT.

This chain connects TRBV10-3 to TRBJ1-1, with D unresolved. CDR3 length equals 12 residues. CDR1 is ENHRY and CDR2 is SYGVKD in the germline V gene. V lost 10 bases to trimming and J lost 3 bases, with 12 bases between them. CDR3 DNA: TGTGCCAGCAGGAGGACGGACACTGAAGCTTTCTTT. It specifies CASRRTDTEAFF.

The V and J genes are TRBV19 and TRBJ1-6; TRBD1 aligns across 8 bases. The J segment lost 5 bases and the V segment lost 2 bases, leaving 2 bases of the junction unmatched. In germline, CDR1 is LNHDA, CDR2 SQIVND (reference sequence). The CDR3 spans 15 residues. This CDR3 is CASSITGQDNSPLHF. In DNA, the CDR3 is TGTGCCAGTAGTATAACGGGACAGGATAATTCACCCCTCCACTTT.

This clonotype was picked up many times. This rearrangement joins TRBV6-5 to TRBJ1-1; D possibly corresponds to TRBD1 (5 bases). Germline V lookup: CDR1 MNHEY, CDR2 SVGAGI. V lost 0 bases to trimming and J lost 5 bases, with 10 bases between them. The CDR3 consists of 14 residues. CDR3 sequence (DNA): TGTGCCAGCAGTTACTCGGGGGGAGGGACTGAAGCTTTCTTT. It translates to CASSYSGGGTEAFF.

The chain combines TRBV30 with TRBJ1-1; D ambiguous. The CDR3 totals 13 residues. Germline CDR1 GTSNPN, CDR2 SVGIG (reference sequence). Trimming left V 2 bases short and J 2 bases short, with 9 bases between. The CDR3, as DNA: TGTGCCTGGAGTAGCATGACTAACACTGAAGCTTTCTTT. Translating gives CAWSSMTNTEAFF.

There are a few counts of this clonotype. This chain connects TRBV5-4 to TRBJ1-6; no firm D call. Germline assignment: CDR1 SGHNT and CDR2 YYREEE (reference sequence). Trimming removed 6 bases from V and 3 bases from J, with 10 bases in between. CDR3 length equals 14 residues. The CDR3 protein is CASNSGNYNSPLHF. The CDR3, as DNA: TGTGCCAGCAACTCAGGAAACTATAATTCACCCCTCCACTTT.

This clonotype was detected ten times or more. This rearrangement joins TRBV20-1 to TRBJ2-7; a possible D gene is TRBD1 (7 bases). CDR1 DFQATT and CDR2 SNEGSKA come from the germline V gene (reference sequence). CDR3 size: 17 residues. Trimming shortened V by 3 bases and J by 3 bases, and 24 bases separated the two germline ends. Written as DNA, the CDR3 is TGCAGTGCTAGTGGCCGGGACAGCGATGCGGGGCACTACGAGCAGTACTTC. It is translated as CSASGRDSDAGHYEQYF.

Turning to this clonotype: Germline is not matched at one junction end, which may reflect a read error. This rearrangement joins TRBV29-1 to TRBJ1-2; D unclear. Germline values: CDR1 SQVTM, CDR2 ANQGSEA. CDR3 length: 10 residues. This CDR3 is CSVEEEQWEF. CDR3 nucleotide sequence: TGCAGCGTTGAAGAAGAGCAGTGGGAATTC.

This chain uses TRBV19 with TRBJ1-2; D not certain. The CDR3 spans 14 residues. Trimming stripped 1 base from V and 5 bases from J, with 11 bases between. Germline V gene sequence: CDR1 LNHDA, CDR2 SQIVND (reference sequence). CDR3 bases: TGTGCCAGTAGTATAGTATCCGGGATTTATGGCTACACCTTC. Encoded protein: CASSIVSGIYGYTF.